This T cell receptor (beta chain) derives from a study of cytomegalovirus exposure and HLA in healthy donors. The study's findings and limits: A missense variant in DCLRE1C was later tied to TCR beta V- and J-gene trimming.

With respect to this clone: Its antigen remains unknown. At one end the junction does not follow the germline gene, possibly because of a read error.

CDR1 is MNHEY and CDR2 is SVGAGI in the germline V gene. This CDR3 has 15 amino acids. Primers for the PCR totalled 60 Vbeta and 13 Jbeta. The protocol was immunoSEQ multiplex PCR, while the TCRdb copy is restricted to in-frame clones and leaves out a portion. The sample records about 130,000 clones, around 74% being singletons. The chain recombines TRBV6-5 with TRBJ1-2; 9 bases line up with TRBD1. The specimen sequenced was PBMCs. The TCR originated in a woman between 45 and 65 years old in good health and CMV-seropositive. This CDR3 is CSSSFTGGDQYGYTF. CDR3 nucleotide sequence: TGTTCCAGCAGTTTTACAGGGGGCGATCAGTATGGCTACACCTTC.